This T cell receptor (beta chain) was identified during a study of OX40 agonist ivuxolimab in advanced cancers. Findings and limits, study-wide: Low normalized T-cell clonal expansion was additionally recorded for some nonresponders.

Sequencing used immunoSEQ multiplex PCR; TCRdb keeps in-frame clones, though not all of them. The sample consists of 33,000 or so clones, 70% to 90% of them appearing once. The CDR3 runs to 10 residues. Trimming stripped 11 bases from V and 8 bases from J, with 12 bases between. Germline V CDR1 and CDR2: MNHEY, SMNVEV (reference sequence). This clone occurred once. Its cognate antigen is unknown. The source material was CD4+ or CD8+ T cells sorted from blood, sampled in a trial of the OX40 agonist ivuxolimab. This chain joins TRBV27 and TRBJ1-2; D ambiguous. The receptor was derived from an adult with an advanced solid tumor such as melanoma, head and neck, liver or kidney cancer. CDR3 DNA sequence: TGTGCCGTCACACCAGGAGGCTACACCTTC. Its translation is CAVTPGGYTF.